The rows below give T cell receptor beta chains drawn from one sample of a study of cytomegalovirus exposure and HLA in healthy donors. Method: immunoSEQ multiplex PCR; TCRdb's copy keeps in-frame clones and lacks some. The sample includes 150,000 or so clones, approximately 84% of them seen just once. The specimen sequenced was PBMCs. Receptors were obtained from a man aged 25-45 years in good health and CMV-seropositive. CDR3s include the opening cysteine and the closing phenylalanine or tryptophan. A D gene is named only where the DNA matches it firmly. Size is omitted from some rows. Given values are once, few, many or a class for expanded clones.

V gene: TRBV30; clone size: .; CDR3 length: 20; J gene: TRBJ2-7; D gene: TRBD1; CDR3 protein: CAWRRGLGQGVVRTSYEQYF; CDR3 DNA: TGTGCCTGGAGAAGGGGTCTCGGACAGGGGGTAGTCAGGACCTCCTACGAGCAGTACTTC
V gene: TRBV19; clone size: .; CDR3 length: 15; J gene: TRBJ2-3; D gene: .; CDR3 protein: CASPPGDLSTDTQYF; CDR3 DNA: TGTGCCAGTCCCCCGGGGGATTTGAGCACAGATACGCAGTATTTT
V gene: TRBV2; clone size: .; CDR3 length: 14; J gene: TRBJ1-3; D gene: TRBD1; CDR3 protein: CASRPDRDRNTIYF; CDR3 DNA: TGTGCCAGCAGGCCCGACAGGGACCGAAACACCATATATTTT
V gene: TRBV5-1; clone size: .; CDR3 length: 15; J gene: TRBJ1-4; D gene: .; CDR3 protein: CASSLEGGSGEKLFF; CDR3 DNA: TGCGCCAGCAGCTTGGAGGGAGGGTCTGGGGAAAAACTGTTTTTT
V gene: TRBV19; clone size: .; CDR3 length: 15; J gene: TRBJ2-2; D gene: .; CDR3 protein: CASSSHGGRTGELFF; CDR3 DNA: TGTGCCAGTAGTTCCCATGGAGGAAGGACCGGGGAGCTGTTTTTT
V gene: TRBV4-1; clone size: once; CDR3 length: 13; J gene: TRBJ1-6; D gene: .; CDR3 protein: CATQRGANSPLHF; CDR3 DNA: TGCGCCACCCAGCGGGGGGCTAATTCACCCCTCCACTTT
V gene: TRBV18; clone size: .; CDR3 length: 16; J gene: TRBJ2-7; D gene: TRBD1; CDR3 protein: CASSQRTGGYAREQYF; CDR3 DNA: TGTGCCAGCTCACAGAGGACAGGGGGATACGCTCGCGAGCAGTACTTC
V gene: TRBV7-3; clone size: few; CDR3 length: 15; J gene: TRBJ2-7; D gene: TRBD2; CDR3 protein: CASSLGLAVPYEQYF; CDR3 DNA: TGTGCCAGCAGCTTAGGACTAGCGGTTCCCTACGAGCAGTACTTC
V gene: TRBV27; clone size: .; CDR3 length: 14; J gene: TRBJ1-1; D gene: .; CDR3 protein: CASSPLQGYTEAFF; CDR3 DNA: TGTGCCAGCAGTCCCTTACAGGGTTACACTGAAGCTTTCTTT
V gene: TRBV19; clone size: .; CDR3 length: 16; J gene: TRBJ2-7; D gene: .; CDR3 protein: CASSTETGSTPYEQYF; CDR3 DNA: TGTGCCAGTAGCACAGAAACAGGCTCTACGCCCTACGAGCAGTACTTC
V gene: TRBV18; clone size: .; CDR3 length: 16; J gene: TRBJ1-1; D gene: TRBD1; CDR3 protein: CASSLSPSQGNGEAFF; CDR3 DNA: TGTGCCAGCTCACTATCCCCCTCACAGGGGAACGGGGAAGCTTTCTTT
V gene: TRBV28; clone size: .; CDR3 length: 17; J gene: TRBJ2-1; D gene: TRBD1; CDR3 protein: CASSLILRGTVYNEQFF; CDR3 DNA: TGTGCCAGCAGTCTAATCCTCCGTGGGACAGTATACAATGAGCAGTTCTTC
V gene: TRBV25-1; clone size: .; CDR3 length: 12; J gene: TRBJ1-5; D gene: TRBD1; CDR3 protein: CARRQGGQPQHF; CDR3 DNA: TGTGCCAGACGACAGGGTGGCCAGCCCCAGCATTTT
V gene: TRBV7-6; clone size: .; CDR3 length: 16; J gene: TRBJ2-7; D gene: TRBD1; CDR3 protein: CASSRLGQASSYEQYF; CDR3 DNA: TGTGCCAGCAGCCGCCTAGGACAGGCGAGCTCCTACGAGCAGTACTTC
V gene: TRBV29-1; clone size: .; CDR3 length: 15; J gene: TRBJ2-1; D gene: TRBD1; CDR3 protein: CSVDGQGGTYNEQFF; CDR3 DNA: TGCAGCGTGGACGGACAGGGGGGGACCTACAATGAGCAGTTCTTC
V gene: TRBV7-2; clone size: .; CDR3 length: 12; J gene: TRBJ1-2; D gene: TRBD1; CDR3 protein: CASSSDRGRAGF; CDR3 DNA: TGTGCCAGCAGCTCGGACAGGGGGAGAGCAGGCTTC
V gene: TRBV2; clone size: .; CDR3 length: 18; J gene: TRBJ2-7; D gene: TRBD2; CDR3 protein: CASSLLRGAGGRTSEQYF; CDR3 DNA: TGTGCCAGCAGCCTCCTCCGCGGCGCGGGGGGGCGGACGAGCGAGCAGTACTTC
V gene: TRBV6-4; clone size: .; CDR3 length: 14; J gene: TRBJ1-6; D gene: TRBD1; CDR3 protein: CASSDSNRGTPLHF; CDR3 DNA: TGTGCCAGCAGTGACTCGAACAGGGGAACACCCCTCCACTTT
V gene: TRBV6-1; clone size: .; CDR3 length: 12; J gene: TRBJ2-4; D gene: .; CDR3 protein: CASTDYLNIQYF; CDR3 DNA: TGTGCCAGCACGGACTATTTAAACATTCAGTACTTC
V gene: TRBV4-1; clone size: .; CDR3 length: 14; J gene: TRBJ2-3; D gene: .; CDR3 protein: CASSQDPGVHTQYF; CDR3 DNA: TGCGCCAGCAGCCAAGATCCCGGTGTCCATACGCAGTATTTT
V gene: TRBV19; clone size: .; CDR3 length: 16; J gene: TRBJ2-7; D gene: .; CDR3 protein: CASSIEFGDRYHEQYF; CDR3 DNA: TGTGCCAGTAGTATAGAGTTCGGAGACAGGTATCACGAGCAGTACTTC
V gene: TRBV15; clone size: once; CDR3 length: 14; J gene: TRBJ2-1; D gene: .; CDR3 protein: CATTPWKGYNEQFF; CDR3 DNA: TGTGCCACCACTCCCTGGAAGGGGTACAATGAGCAGTTCTTC
V gene: TRBV9; clone size: .; CDR3 length: 15; J gene: TRBJ2-1; D gene: .; CDR3 protein: CASSVGAGSYNEQFF; CDR3 DNA: TGTGCCAGCAGCGTAGGGGCGGGCTCCTACAATGAGCAGTTCTTC
V gene: TRBV9; clone size: .; CDR3 length: 16; J gene: TRBJ2-7; D gene: .; CDR3 protein: CASSVASGGGYYEQYF; CDR3 DNA: TGTGCCAGCAGCGTAGCTTCAGGTGGCGGGTACTACGAGCAGTACTTC
V gene: TRBV5-6; clone size: .; CDR3 length: 15; J gene: TRBJ2-5; D gene: .; CDR3 protein: CASSFGGMGQETQYF; CDR3 DNA: TGTGCCAGCAGCTTTGGGGGGATGGGCCAAGAGACCCAGTACTTC
V gene: TRBV7-2; clone size: .; CDR3 length: 15; J gene: TRBJ1-2; D gene: TRBD1; CDR3 protein: CASSFGDRGGNGYTF; CDR3 DNA: TGTGCCAGCAGCTTCGGCGACAGGGGTGGTAATGGCTACACCTTC
V gene: TRBV19; clone size: once; CDR3 length: 14; J gene: TRBJ1-2; D gene: TRBD1; CDR3 protein: CASSLGQVDDGYTF; CDR3 DNA: TGTGCCAGTAGCTTAGGACAGGTGGACGACGGCTACACCTTC
V gene: TRBV5-6; clone size: .; CDR3 length: 12; J gene: TRBJ1-2; D gene: .; CDR3 protein: CASSLTGHGYTF; CDR3 DNA: TGTGCCAGCAGCTTGACAGGGCATGGCTACACCTTC
V gene: TRBV19; clone size: .; CDR3 length: 14; J gene: TRBJ2-1; D gene: TRBD2; CDR3 protein: CASSYNSGINEQFF; CDR3 DNA: TGTGCCAGTAGTTATAATAGCGGGATTAATGAGCAGTTCTTC
V gene: TRBV6-5; clone size: .; CDR3 length: 13; J gene: TRBJ1-6; D gene: .; CDR3 protein: CASSYDRNSPLHF; CDR3 DNA: TGTGCCAGCAGTTACGACAGGAATTCACCCCTCCACTTT
V gene: TRBV29-1; clone size: few; CDR3 length: 14; J gene: TRBJ1-4; D gene: .; CDR3 protein: CSVHQGAGNEKLFF; CDR3 DNA: TGCAGCGTCCACCAGGGAGCGGGTAATGAAAAACTGTTTTTT
V gene: TRBV5-1; clone size: .; CDR3 length: 16; J gene: TRBJ2-1; D gene: TRBD2; CDR3 protein: CASSLGLAGGLNEQFF; CDR3 DNA: TGCGCCAGCAGCTTGGGGCTAGCGGGGGGTTTGAATGAGCAGTTCTTC
V gene: TRBV5-1; clone size: .; CDR3 length: 14; J gene: TRBJ2-5; D gene: TRBD1; CDR3 protein: CASSRQGDWETQYF; CDR3 DNA: TGCGCCAGCAGCCGACAGGGGGATTGGGAGACCCAGTACTTC
V gene: TRBV6-4; clone size: .; CDR3 length: 12; J gene: TRBJ2-2; D gene: .; CDR3 protein: CASSNRTGELFF; CDR3 DNA: TGTGCCAGCAGCAACAGGACCGGGGAGCTGTTTTTT
V gene: TRBV13; clone size: once; CDR3 length: 15; J gene: TRBJ2-7; D gene: TRBD1; CDR3 protein: CASSTAGTGLDEQYF; CDR3 DNA: TGTGCCAGCAGCACCGCCGGGACAGGATTGGACGAGCAGTACTTC
V gene: TRBV29-1; clone size: .; CDR3 length: 13; J gene: TRBJ2-1; D gene: TRBD2; CDR3 protein: CSVGGGARNEQFF; CDR3 DNA: TGCAGCGTGGGCGGGGGGGCCAGGAATGAGCAGTTCTTC
V gene: TRBV2; clone size: few; CDR3 length: 12; J gene: TRBJ2-7; D gene: .; CDR3 protein: CASSTETYEQYF; CDR3 DNA: TGTGCCAGCTCCACTGAAACCTACGAGCAGTACTTC
V gene: TRBV7-6; clone size: .; CDR3 length: 14; J gene: TRBJ2-5; D gene: TRBD2; CDR3 protein: CASSPPSGGETQYF; CDR3 DNA: TGTGCCAGCAGCCCCCCCAGCGGGGGGGAGACCCAGTACTTC
V gene: TRBV4-2; clone size: few; CDR3 length: 14; J gene: TRBJ2-2; D gene: .; CDR3 protein: CATRRATNTGELFF; CDR3 DNA: TGTGCAACCCGGAGGGCTACGAACACCGGGGAGCTGTTTTTT
V gene: TRBV28; clone size: .; CDR3 length: 14; J gene: TRBJ1-2; D gene: .; CDR3 protein: CASGLLAGDYGYTF; CDR3 DNA: TGTGCCAGCGGGTTGCTCGCGGGGGACTATGGCTACACCTTC
V gene: TRBV7-9; clone size: .; CDR3 length: 14; J gene: TRBJ2-7; D gene: .; CDR3 protein: CASSLAQESYEQYF; CDR3 DNA: TGTGCCAGCAGCTTAGCACAGGAGTCCTACGAGCAGTACTTC
V gene: TRBV29-1; clone size: once; CDR3 length: 13; J gene: TRBJ1-5; D gene: TRBD1; CDR3 protein: CSVGDSQVGPQHF; CDR3 DNA: TGCAGCGTTGGGGACAGCCAGGTCGGGCCCCAGCATTTT
V gene: TRBV27; clone size: few; CDR3 length: 13; J gene: TRBJ1-2; D gene: TRBD1; CDR3 protein: CASSYHRGNGYTF; CDR3 DNA: TGTGCCAGCAGTTATCACAGGGGGAATGGCTACACCTTC
V gene: TRBV10-3; clone size: .; CDR3 length: 14; J gene: TRBJ2-7; D gene: TRBD1; CDR3 protein: CAIRRTGGDETQYF; CDR3 DNA: TGTGCCATCAGGCGGACAGGGGGGGACGAAACGCAGTACTTC
V gene: TRBV7-9; clone size: .; CDR3 length: 13; J gene: TRBJ2-2; D gene: .; CDR3 protein: CASSLGHSGELFF; CDR3 DNA: TGTGCCAGCAGCTTAGGGCATTCAGGGGAGCTGTTTTTT
V gene: TRBV11-1; clone size: once; CDR3 length: 19; J gene: TRBJ2-6; D gene: TRBD2; CDR3 protein: CASSPGGSIFWSGANVLTF; CDR3 DNA: TGTGCCAGCAGCCCCGGGGGGAGTATTTTCTGGTCTGGGGCCAACGTCCTGACTTTC
V gene: TRBV7-2; clone size: .; CDR3 length: 16; J gene: TRBJ2-6; D gene: .; CDR3 protein: CASSLAAGPGANVLTF; CDR3 DNA: TGTGCCAGCAGCTTAGCGGCAGGCCCTGGGGCCAACGTCCTGACTTTC
V gene: TRBV30; clone size: .; CDR3 length: 11; J gene: TRBJ1-6; D gene: .; CDR3 protein: CAWSDSSPLHF; CDR3 DNA: TGTGCCTGGAGTGACAGTTCACCCCTCCACTTT
V gene: TRBV4-3; clone size: .; CDR3 length: 16; J gene: TRBJ1-1; D gene: TRBD1; CDR3 protein: CASSQEFGTANTEAFF; CDR3 DNA: TGCGCCAGCAGCCAAGAATTCGGGACAGCTAACACTGAAGCTTTCTTT
V gene: TRBV19; clone size: .; CDR3 length: 13; J gene: TRBJ1-1; D gene: .; CDR3 protein: CASSIVWGAEAFF; CDR3 DNA: TGTGCCAGTAGTATAGTCTGGGGAGCTGAAGCTTTCTTT
V gene: TRBV7-2; clone size: .; CDR3 length: 16; J gene: TRBJ2-3; D gene: .; CDR3 protein: CASSLRGRTSTDTQYF; CDR3 DNA: TGTGCCAGCAGCTTAAGGGGTAGAACTAGCACAGATACGCAGTATTTT
V gene: TRBV2; clone size: few; CDR3 length: 19; J gene: TRBJ2-1; D gene: TRBD2; CDR3 protein: CASRAGGASGSTSYNEQFF; CDR3 DNA: TGTGCCAGCAGGGCAGGGGGGGCTAGCGGGAGTACGTCCTACAATGAGCAGTTCTTC
V gene: TRBV7-9; clone size: .; CDR3 length: 12; J gene: TRBJ2-1; D gene: .; CDR3 protein: CASSLVVSEQFF; CDR3 DNA: TGTGCCAGCAGCTTAGTTGTTAGTGAGCAGTTCTTC
V gene: TRBV9; clone size: .; CDR3 length: 16; J gene: TRBJ1-1; D gene: TRBD1; CDR3 protein: CASSVRGAGGLAEAFF; CDR3 DNA: TGTGCCAGCAGCGTTCGAGGGGCAGGGGGATTAGCTGAAGCTTTCTTT